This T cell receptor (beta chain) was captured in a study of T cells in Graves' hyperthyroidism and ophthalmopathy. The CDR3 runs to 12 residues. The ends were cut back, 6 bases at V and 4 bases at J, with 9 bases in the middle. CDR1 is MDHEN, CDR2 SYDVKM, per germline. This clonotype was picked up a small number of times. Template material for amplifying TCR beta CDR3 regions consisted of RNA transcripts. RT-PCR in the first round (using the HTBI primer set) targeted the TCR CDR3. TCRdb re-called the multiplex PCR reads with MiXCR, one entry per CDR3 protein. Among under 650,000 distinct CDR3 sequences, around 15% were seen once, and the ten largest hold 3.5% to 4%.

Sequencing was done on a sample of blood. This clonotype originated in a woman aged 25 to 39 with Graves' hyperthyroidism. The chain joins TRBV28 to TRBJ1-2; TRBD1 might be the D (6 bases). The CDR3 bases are TGTGCCAGCAGGCGACAGGCCTATGGCTACACCTTC. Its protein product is CASRRQAYGYTF.